The 27 T cell receptor beta chains reported below all come from one sample, sequenced in a study of spatial heterogeneity in lung cancer. Time point defined: blood at routine non-recurrence follow-up after resection. TCRdb analysed the 5' RACE reads with MiXCR anew, one entry per CDR3 protein. The profile covers 25,000 to 35,000 distinct CDR3 sequences, with about 9.4% appearing a single time and less than 35% taken by the ten largest. The source was PBMCs, collected at follow-up. The source of these receptors is a female donor with early-stage non-small cell lung cancer.

This clonotype was observed many times. V usage is TRBV25-1 and J usage is TRBJ2-5; tentative D call: TRBD2 (5 bases). Germline CDR1 and CDR2: MGHDK and SYGVNS. Trimming left V 2 bases short and J 1 base short, with 11 bases between. This CDR3 is built from 15 residues. The CDR3 DNA sequence: TGTGCCAGCAGTGAACCCTCCGGGATCCAAGAGACCCAGTACTTC. It codes for CASSEPSGIQETQYF.

This clonotype was counted only a few times. The genes are TRBV28 and TRBJ1-1; a possible D gene is TRBD1 (5 bases). Trimming cost V 2 bases and J 4 bases, with 11 bases left between them. CDR3 size: 14 residues. Germline V gives CDR1 MDHEN, CDR2 SYDVKM. The CDR3 loop is CASSLAGLGTEAFF. DNA of the CDR3: TGTGCCAGCAGTTTAGCGGGACTAGGCACTGAAGCTTTCTTT.

Ten or more counts support this clonotype. The chain links TRBV18 to TRBJ2-5, with D tentatively TRBD1 (6 bases). The CDR3 has 15 amino acids. Trimming pared 3 bases from V and 2 bases from J, leaving 13 bases between. Germline V gene data show CDR1 as KGHSH and CDR2 as LQKENI. CDR3 bases: TGTGCCAGCTCACCGGATGTAGGACAGCAAGAGACCCAGTACTTC. Encoded protein: CASSPDVGQQETQYF.

A few counts support this clonotype. This sequence joins TRBV6-1 and TRBJ2-2, with D possibly matching TRBD1 (5 bases). The CDR3 length is 15 residues. Germline-derived CDR1 and CDR2 are MNHNS and SASEGT. V was trimmed by 7 bases and J by 5 bases, leaving 17 bases between them. CDR3 loop: CASTIKGFMTGELFF. DNA for the CDR3: TGTGCCAGCACCATAAAGGGGTTCATGACCGGGGAGCTGTTTTTT.

The table lists this clonotype with a few counts. This rearrangement joins TRBV24-1 to TRBJ2-7, with 8 bases that match TRBD1. The CDR3 is made up of 14 amino acids. CDR1 is KGHDR, CDR2 SFDVKD, per germline. J lost 6 bases, V lost 3 bases, and 6 bases had no gene match. DNA of the CDR3: TGTGCCACCAGTGATGCAGGACAGGGTGGCGAGCAGTACTTC. Its protein is CATSDAGQGGEQYF.

This clonotype was observed at least ten times. The chain is built from TRBV20-1 and TRBJ1-2; D not certain. The CDR3 has 14 amino acids. The V gene's germline CDR1 is DFQATT and CDR2 SNEGSKA (reference sequence). Trimming removed 0 bases at V and 4 bases at J, with 12 bases between. The CDR3 sequence is CSARDWKETYGYTF. CDR3 bases: TGCAGTGCTAGAGATTGGAAGGAAACCTATGGCTACACCTTC.

The genes are TRBV10-3 and TRBJ2-3; a weak D match, TRBD2 (6 bases). The V end was cut by 4 bases, the J end by 0 bases, with 11 bases between. Per the germline V gene, CDR1 is ENHRY and CDR2 is SYGVKD. The CDR3 sequence is 15 residues long. This CDR3 reads CAISGAGTSTDTQYF. Written as DNA, the CDR3 is TGTGCCATCAGTGGGGCGGGGACTAGCACAGATACGCAGTATTTT.

The CDR3 region has the DNA TGTGCCAGCAGCCGACCTAGCGGGGGGCCGCAAGGGGAGCTGTTTTTT. Translated, it gives CASSRPSGGPQGELFF. The rearrangement uses TRBV7-3 and TRBJ2-2; TRBD2 agrees at 11 bases. Germline V gives CDR1 SGHTA, CDR2 FQGTGA. The CDR3 runs to 16 residues. With V trimmed by 5 bases and J by 8 bases, 10 bases remained unmatched.

This clonotype occurred a few times. The chain has TRBV7-2 and TRBJ2-5; TRBD2 might be the D (6 bases). This CDR3 is built from 14 residues. Germline V lookup: CDR1 SGHTA, CDR2 FQGNSA. V lost 5 bases, J lost 13 bases, and 23 bases lay in between. The CDR3 bases are TGTGCCAGCAGCCCCTCGGCGGTCCCGGCGGGGTGGTACTTC. Its protein product is CASSPSAVPAGWYF.

V is TRBV7-2 and J is TRBJ1-1; no clear D gene. CDR3 length equals 14 residues. From germline, CDR1 is SGHTA and CDR2 FQGNSA. V shed 2 bases and J shed 5 bases, with 12 bases lying between them. For the CDR3, the DNA is TGTGCCAGCAGCTTAAGGACCCAAGGGACTGAAGCTTTCTTT. Translation gives CASSLRTQGTEAFF.

This clonotype was counted a few times. The rearrangement uses TRBV7-9 and TRBJ1-2; D remains ambiguous. This CDR3 has 11 residues. V lost 5 bases and J lost 8, with 9 bases in between. Looked up from germline, CDR1 is SEHNR and CDR2 is FQNEAQ (reference sequence). CDR3: CASSQREGYTF. In DNA form, the CDR3 reads TGTGCCAGCAGCCAAAGGGAAGGCTACACCTTC.

The chain employs TRBV25-1 and TRBJ1-4, with 7 positions matching TRBD1. This CDR3 region has 15 residues. The junction had 8 bases not matched to a gene; V was cut back by 3 bases and J by 7 bases. Per the germline V gene, CDR1 is MGHDK and CDR2 is SYGVNS. CDR3 sequence: CASSEPTGSAEKLFF. CDR3 bases: TGTGCCAGCAGTGAGCCGACAGGGTCGGCTGAAAAACTGTTTTTT.

This clonotype appeared many times. The chain links TRBV19 to TRBJ1-5; no clear D. Trimming took off 5 bases at V and 1 base at J, with 12 bases between the two ends. Looked up from germline, CDR1 is LNHDA and CDR2 is SQIVND (reference sequence). This CDR3 is 15 amino acids long. Written as DNA, the CDR3 is TGTGCCAGTAGTCCTGCCGTGTTGAGCAATCAGCCCCAGCATTTT. Its translation: CASSPAVLSNQPQHF.

This clonotype has at least ten counts. The rearrangement uses TRBV6-2 or TRBV6-3 and TRBJ1-2; 8 positions agree with TRBD1. V trimming: 5 bases; J trimming: 6 bases; junction bases outside the gene matches: 5. The CDR3 is 13 amino acids. From germline, CDR1 is MNHEY and CDR2 SVGEGT. This chain's CDR3 is CASSRTGSDGYTF. The DNA for the CDR3 is TGTGCCAGCAGTCGGACAGGGAGCGATGGCTACACCTTC.

The V and J genes are TRBV9 and TRBJ2-3; 7 bases line up with TRBD1. Germline V lookup: CDR1 SGDLS, CDR2 YYNGEE. CDR3 length equals 16 residues. V gave up 4 bases and J gave up 1 base; unmatched junction bases: 9. The CDR3 is CASSPHSGQGTDTQYF. The CDR3 DNA reads TGTGCCAGCAGCCCCCACTCTGGACAGGGCACAGATACGCAGTATTTT.

This clonotype has at least ten counts. The chain has TRBV14 and TRBJ2-7; D might be TRBD2 (5 bases). The V gene's germline CDR1 is SGHDN and CDR2 FVKESK. Trimming removed 3 bases at V and 4 bases at J, with 10 bases between. The length of the CDR3 is 13 residues. The CDR3 DNA is TGTGCCAGCAGCCAGGGAGTCCGGTACGAGCAGTACTTC. This codes for CASSQGVRYEQYF.

Comments on this clonotype: A read error may be the cause here, since a much bigger clone is one base away. This rearrangement joins TRBV11-2 to TRBJ2-7; the match to TRBD2 covers 9 bases. The CDR3 has 16 residues. Germline V gene data show CDR1 as SGHAT and CDR2 as FQNNGV. CDR3 nucleotide sequence: TGTACCAGCAGCTCATATCCTAGCGGGGCAACCTACGAGCAGTACTTC. Its translation is CTSSSYPSGATYEQYF.

V and J are TRBV5-6 and TRBJ1-1, with D hard to call. This CDR3 contains 14 residues. Trimming cost V 4 bases and J 1 base, with 11 bases left between them. Germline CDR1 is SGHDT and CDR2 is YYEEEE. The CDR3 reads CASSDGRWNTEAFF. For the CDR3, the DNA is TGTGCCAGCAGCGACGGACGGTGGAACACTGAAGCTTTCTTT.

There are many counts of this clonotype. The V gene is TRBV18, the J gene TRBJ1-2, with TRBD1 identical over 9 bases. This CDR3 spans 15 amino acids. V was clipped by 3 bases and J by 4 bases; unmatched bases: 6. The germline CDR1 and CDR2 sequences are KGHSH and LQKENI. CDR3 region: CASSPSDRGGYGYTF. The CDR3 coding sequence is TGTGCCAGCTCACCCTCGGACAGGGGTGGCTATGGCTACACCTTC.

At least ten counts were recorded for this clonotype. The V and J genes are TRBV3-1 and TRBJ2-7, with TRBD1 identical over 8 bases. CDR1 LGHDT and CDR2 YNNKEL come from the germline V gene (reference sequence). The V and J ends lost 0 bases and 5 bases, in that order; junction bases with no gene match: 9. The CDR3 extends over 16 amino acids. The CDR3 nucleotides are TGTGCCAGCAGCCAAGACCAGGGACAGGCACTCCACGAGCAGTACTTC. Translated, it gives CASSQDQGQALHEQYF.

The table lists this clonotype with a few counts. This chain joins TRBV29-1 and TRBJ2-3; a weak D match, TRBD2 (7 bases). Germline CDR1 is SQVTM and CDR2 is ANQGSEA. V lost 7 bases, J lost 3 bases, and 20 bases lay in between. CDR3 length: 15 amino acids. The CDR3 protein is CSAPRGGGSTDTQYF. DNA for the CDR3: TGCAGCGCCCCACGGGGAGGGGGTAGTACAGATACGCAGTATTTT.

CDR3 coding DNA: TGTGCCAGTAGTTGGGAGTACGGCGAGCAGTACTTC. Encoded protein: CASSWEYGEQYF. The genes are TRBV19 and TRBJ2-7; D perhaps matches TRBD2 (5 bases). Per germline, CDR1 LNHDA and CDR2 SQIVND (reference sequence). V was trimmed by 5 bases and J by 6 bases, leaving 11 bases between them. There are 12 residues in the CDR3. The whole variable domain, filled in from reference TRBV19 and TRBJ2-7, reads DGGITQSPKYLFRKEGQNVTLSCEQNLNHDAMYWYRQDPGQGLRLIYYSQIVNDFQKGDIAEGYSVSREKKESFPLTVTSAQKNPTAFYLCASSWEYGEQYFGPGTRLTVT.

This clonotype was observed at least ten times. V usage is TRBV28 and J usage is TRBJ1-6; TRBD1 agrees at 8 bases. This CDR3 is built from 14 residues. Germline CDR1 reads MDHEN; CDR2 reads SYDVKM. V was pared by 8 bases and J by 10 bases, with 10 bases of the junction left unmatched. CDR3 region: CASCKDRVDSPLHF. The CDR3 DNA reads as TGTGCCAGCTGCAAGGACAGGGTTGACTCACCCCTCCACTTT.

This clonotype was recorded at least ten times. The chain employs TRBV10-2 and TRBJ2-7; TRBD1 or TRBD2 may be the D gene (5 bases each). Germline V gives CDR1 WSHSY, CDR2 SAAADI. The CDR3 has 15 amino acids. Between the trimmed V and J ends, which lost 5 bases and 0 bases, there was a span of 14 bases. The CDR3 here is CASSSWGRDSYEQYF. The DNA of the CDR3 is TGCGCCAGCAGTAGTTGGGGACGGGACTCCTACGAGCAGTACTTC.

The V gene is TRBV4-2, the J gene TRBJ2-2; possibly TRBD2 for D (6 bases). The CDR3 consists of 16 residues. Between the trimmed V and J ends, which lost 0 bases and 0 bases, there was a span of 8 bases. Germline V lookup: CDR1 LGHNA, CDR2 YNFKEQ. The CDR3 DNA sequence: TGTGCCAGCAGCCAAGAAGGGACTGCGAACACCGGGGAGCTGTTTTTT. It yields the protein CASSQEGTANTGELFF.

This clonotype was counted only a few times. The J gene is TRBJ1-2, the V gene TRBV4-1; 8 bases align to TRBD1. CDR1 and CDR2 (germline): MGHRA, YSYEKL. V shed 1 base and J 4 bases; nucleotides not matched to a gene: 8. The CDR3 has 16 amino acids. The CDR3 bases are TGCGCCAGCAGCCAAGTATTCCAGGGGGCACGCTATGGCTACACCTTC. Its protein product is CASSQVFQGARYGYTF.

This clonotype came up a few times. V and J are TRBV13 and TRBJ2-7, with D possibly matching TRBD2 (7 bases). The CDR3 runs to 15 residues. With 5 bases removed from V and 3 bases from J, the gap between germline ends came to 17 bases. Germline V gene lookup returns CDR1 PRHDT and CDR2 FYEKMQ (reference sequence). The CDR3 region is CASSPTGGHNYEQYF. The DNA of the CDR3 is TGTGCCAGCAGCCCCACGGGGGGCCACAACTACGAGCAGTACTTC.